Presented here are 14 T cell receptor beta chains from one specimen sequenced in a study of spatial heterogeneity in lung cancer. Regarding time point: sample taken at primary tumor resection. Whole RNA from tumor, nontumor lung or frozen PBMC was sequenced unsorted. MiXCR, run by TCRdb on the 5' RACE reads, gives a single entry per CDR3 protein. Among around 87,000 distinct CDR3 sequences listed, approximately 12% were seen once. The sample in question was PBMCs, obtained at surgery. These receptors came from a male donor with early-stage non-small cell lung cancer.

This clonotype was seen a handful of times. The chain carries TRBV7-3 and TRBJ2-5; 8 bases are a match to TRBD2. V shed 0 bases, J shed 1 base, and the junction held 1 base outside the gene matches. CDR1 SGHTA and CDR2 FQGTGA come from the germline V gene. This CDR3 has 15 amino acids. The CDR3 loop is CASSLTGLAQETQYF. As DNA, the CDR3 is TGTGCCAGCAGCTTAACTGGACTAGCCCAAGAGACCCAGTACTTC.

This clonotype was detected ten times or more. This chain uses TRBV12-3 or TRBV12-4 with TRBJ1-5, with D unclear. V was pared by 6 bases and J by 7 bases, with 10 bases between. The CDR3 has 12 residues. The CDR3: CASRKTAQPQHF. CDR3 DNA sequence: TGTGCCAGCAGAAAAACGGCCCAGCCCCAGCATTTT.

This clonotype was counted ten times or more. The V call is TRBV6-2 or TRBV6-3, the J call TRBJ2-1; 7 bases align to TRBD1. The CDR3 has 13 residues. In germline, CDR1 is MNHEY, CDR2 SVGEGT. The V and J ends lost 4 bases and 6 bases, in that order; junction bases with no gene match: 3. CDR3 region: CASSSQGVNEQFF. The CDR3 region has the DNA TGTGCCAGCAGTTCCCAGGGGGTCAATGAGCAGTTCTTC.

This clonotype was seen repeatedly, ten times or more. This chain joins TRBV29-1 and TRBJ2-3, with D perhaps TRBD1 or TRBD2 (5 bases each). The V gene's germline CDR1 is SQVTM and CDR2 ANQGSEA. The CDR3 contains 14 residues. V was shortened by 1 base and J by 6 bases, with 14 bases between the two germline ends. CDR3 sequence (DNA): TGCAGCGTTGAAGCGGGGACGGATCCCGATACGCAGTATTTT. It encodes CSVEAGTDPDTQYF.

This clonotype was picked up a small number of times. CDR3 bases: TGTGCGAGCCACTCGGGGTTCAACTACAATGAGCAGTTCTTC. The encoded protein is CASHSGFNYNEQFF. The chain recombines TRBV11-2 with TRBJ2-1; D is perhaps TRBD2 (5 bases). Germline V gene lookup returns CDR1 SGHAT and CDR2 FQNNGV. The CDR3 spans 14 residues.

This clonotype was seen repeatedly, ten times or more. The DNA of the CDR3 is TGTGCCAGCAGCCCTCGCCGGACTAGCTGGAATGAGCAGTTCTTC. It translates to CASSPRRTSWNEQFF. The V call is TRBV7-2, the J call TRBJ2-1; TRBD2 matches at 8 bases. Germline values: CDR1 SGHTA, CDR2 FQGNSA. CDR3 length equals 15 residues. The V and J ends lost 5 bases and 7 bases, in that order; junction bases with no gene match: 10.

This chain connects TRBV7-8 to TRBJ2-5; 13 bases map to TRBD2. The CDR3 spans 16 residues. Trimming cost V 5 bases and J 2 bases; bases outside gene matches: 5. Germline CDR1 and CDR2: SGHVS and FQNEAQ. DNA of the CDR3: TGTGCCAGCAGCGTGGGACTAGCGGGGCCTCAAGAGACCCAGTACTTC. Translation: CASSVGLAGPQETQYF. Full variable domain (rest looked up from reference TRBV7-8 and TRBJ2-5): GAGVSQSPRYKVAKRGQDVALRCDPISGHVSLFWYQQALGQGPEFLTYFQNEAQLDKSGLPSDRFFAERPEGSVSTLKIQRTQQEDSAVYLCASSVGLAGPQETQYFGPGTRLLVL.

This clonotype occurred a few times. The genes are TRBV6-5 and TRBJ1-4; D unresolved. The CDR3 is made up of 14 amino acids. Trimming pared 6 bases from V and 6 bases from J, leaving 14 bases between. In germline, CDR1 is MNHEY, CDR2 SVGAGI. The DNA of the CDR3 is TGTGCCAGCAGCAAGGGAACCTATGATGAAAAACTGTTTTTT. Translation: CASSKGTYDEKLFF.

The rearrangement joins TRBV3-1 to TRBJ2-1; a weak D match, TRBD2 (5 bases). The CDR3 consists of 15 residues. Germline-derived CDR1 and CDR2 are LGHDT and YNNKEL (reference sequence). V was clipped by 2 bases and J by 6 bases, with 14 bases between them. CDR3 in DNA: TGTGCCAGCAGCCAACTCAAGGAGGTGGTCAATGAGCAGTTCTTC. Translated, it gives CASSQLKEVVNEQFF.

CDR3 residues: CASSEDMGEQYF. For the CDR3, the DNA is TGTGCCAGCAGTGAGGATATGGGGGAGCAGTACTTC. The V and J genes are TRBV2 and TRBJ2-7; D is unclear. The CDR3 spans 12 residues. CDR1 and CDR2 from the germline V gene are SNHLY and FYNNEI. The V gene lost 3 bases and the J gene lost 7 bases, with 10 bases spanning the gap. The whole variable domain, filled in from reference TRBV2 and TRBJ2-7, reads EPEVTQTPSHQVTQMGQEVILRCVPISNHLYFYWYRQILGQKVEFLVSFYNNEISEKSEIFDDQFSVERPDGSNFTLKIRSTKLEDSAMYFCASSEDMGEQYFGPGTRLTVT.

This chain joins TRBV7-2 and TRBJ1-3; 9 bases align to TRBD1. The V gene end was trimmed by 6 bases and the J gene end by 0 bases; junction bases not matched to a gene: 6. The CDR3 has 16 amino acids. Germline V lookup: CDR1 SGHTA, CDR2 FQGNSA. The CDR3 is CASRGQGGNSGNTIYF. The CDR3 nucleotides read TGTGCCAGCAGGGGACAGGGAGGGAACTCTGGAAACACCATATATTTT.

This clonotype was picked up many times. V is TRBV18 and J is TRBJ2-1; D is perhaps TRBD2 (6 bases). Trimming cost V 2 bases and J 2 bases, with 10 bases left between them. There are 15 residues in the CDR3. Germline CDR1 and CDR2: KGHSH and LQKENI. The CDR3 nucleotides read TGTGCCAGCTCACCAGGGCGGGAAGCCTACAATGAGCAGTTCTTC. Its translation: CASSPGREAYNEQFF.

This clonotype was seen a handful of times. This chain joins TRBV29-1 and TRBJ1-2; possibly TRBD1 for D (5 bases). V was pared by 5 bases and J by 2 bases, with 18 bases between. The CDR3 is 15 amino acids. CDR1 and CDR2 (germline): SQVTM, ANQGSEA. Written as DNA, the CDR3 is TGCAGCGTTTCGTCCAGAAAGGGACTGAACTATGGCTACACCTTC. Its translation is CSVSSRKGLNYGYTF.

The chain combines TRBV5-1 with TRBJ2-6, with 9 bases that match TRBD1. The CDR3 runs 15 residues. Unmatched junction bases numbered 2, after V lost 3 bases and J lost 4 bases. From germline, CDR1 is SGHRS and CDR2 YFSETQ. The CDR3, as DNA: TGCGCCAGCAGCTGGACAGGGGCCGGGGCCAACGTCCTGACTTTC. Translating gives CASSWTGAGANVLTF. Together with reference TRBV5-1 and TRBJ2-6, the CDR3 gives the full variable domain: KAGVTQTPRYLIKTRGQQVTLSCSPISGHRSVSWYQQTPGQGLQFLFEYFSETQRNKGNFPGRFSGRQFSNSRSEMNVSTLELGDSALYLCASSWTGAGANVLTFGAGSRLTVL.